Reported below is one T cell receptor beta chain. Antigen unknown. This entry is derived from a study of shared clonotypes between healthy human individuals. The CDR3 has 14 amino acids. V lost 1 base to trimming and J lost 2 bases, with 8 bases between them. Germline V lookup: CDR1 SGHRS, CDR2 YFSETQ. Each PCR replicate run on unsorted PBMC took in about 0.3 ug DNA, about 30,000 T cell genomes. Here immunoSEQ multiplex PCR was the method, and the copy in TCRdb shows in-frame clones only, minus some. The sample yields about 520,000 clones, 65% to 85% seen once. Study outcomes and limitations: An anticipated effect of sequencing depth on clonotype sharing among donors was recognized.

Sequencing was performed on PBMCs. This receptor was taken from a woman in her forties in good health. Some clones in this sample may be carry-over from other donors' samples. V usage is TRBV5-1 and J usage is TRBJ2-3; D not resolved. CDR3 sequence reads: CASSLRANTDTQYF. As DNA, the CDR3 is TGCGCCAGCAGCTTGAGGGCTAACACAGATACGCAGTATTTT.